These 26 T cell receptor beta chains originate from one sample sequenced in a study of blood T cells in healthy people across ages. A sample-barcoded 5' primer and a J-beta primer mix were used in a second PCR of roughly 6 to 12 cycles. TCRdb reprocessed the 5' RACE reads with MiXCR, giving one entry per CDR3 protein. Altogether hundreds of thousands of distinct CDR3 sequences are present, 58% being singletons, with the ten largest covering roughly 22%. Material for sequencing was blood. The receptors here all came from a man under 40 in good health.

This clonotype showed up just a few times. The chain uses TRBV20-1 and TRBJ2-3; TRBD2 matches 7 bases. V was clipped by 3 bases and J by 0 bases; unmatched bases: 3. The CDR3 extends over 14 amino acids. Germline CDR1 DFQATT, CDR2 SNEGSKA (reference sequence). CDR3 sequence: CSASGGESTDTQYF. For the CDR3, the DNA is TGCAGTGCTAGTGGGGGGGAAAGCACAGATACGCAGTATTTT.

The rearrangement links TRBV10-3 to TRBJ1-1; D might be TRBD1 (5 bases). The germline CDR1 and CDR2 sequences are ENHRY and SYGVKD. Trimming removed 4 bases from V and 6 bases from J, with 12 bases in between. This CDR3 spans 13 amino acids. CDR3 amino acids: CAISGGDFSEAFF. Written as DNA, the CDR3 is TGTGCCATCAGTGGGGGGGATTTTTCTGAAGCTTTCTTT.

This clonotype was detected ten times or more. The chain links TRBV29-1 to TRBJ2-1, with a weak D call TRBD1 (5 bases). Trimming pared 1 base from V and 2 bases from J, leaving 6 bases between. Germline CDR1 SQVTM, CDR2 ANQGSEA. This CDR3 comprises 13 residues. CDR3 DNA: TGCAGCGTTGAAGGGGGCACCTACAATGAGCAGTTCTTC. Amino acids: CSVEGGTYNEQFF.

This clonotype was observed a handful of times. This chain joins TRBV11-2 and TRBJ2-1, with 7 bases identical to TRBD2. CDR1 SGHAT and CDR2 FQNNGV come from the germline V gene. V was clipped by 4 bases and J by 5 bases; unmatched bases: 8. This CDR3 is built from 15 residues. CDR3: CASSWGRDEHNEQFF. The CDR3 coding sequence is TGTGCCAGCAGCTGGGGGAGGGACGAGCACAATGAGCAGTTCTTC.

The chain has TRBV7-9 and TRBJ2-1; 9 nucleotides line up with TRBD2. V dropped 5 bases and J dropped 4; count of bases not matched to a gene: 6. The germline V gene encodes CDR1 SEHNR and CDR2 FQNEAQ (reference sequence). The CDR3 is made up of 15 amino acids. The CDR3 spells CASSGRLAAYNEQFF. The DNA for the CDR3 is TGTGCCAGCAGCGGGAGACTAGCGGCTTACAATGAGCAGTTCTTC.

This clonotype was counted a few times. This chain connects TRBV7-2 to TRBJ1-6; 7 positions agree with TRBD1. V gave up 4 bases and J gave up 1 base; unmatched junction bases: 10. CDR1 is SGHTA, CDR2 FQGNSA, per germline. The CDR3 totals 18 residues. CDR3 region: CASSSTSDRVSYNSPLHF. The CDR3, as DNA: TGTGCCAGCAGCTCCACCTCTGACAGGGTGTCCTATAATTCACCCCTCCACTTT.

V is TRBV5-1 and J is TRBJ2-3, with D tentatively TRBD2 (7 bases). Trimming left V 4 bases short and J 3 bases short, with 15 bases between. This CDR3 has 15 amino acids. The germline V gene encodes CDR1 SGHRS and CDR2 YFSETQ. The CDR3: CASSRGGVNTDTQYF. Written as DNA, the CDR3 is TGCGCCAGCAGCAGGGGGGGGGTCAATACAGATACGCAGTATTTT.

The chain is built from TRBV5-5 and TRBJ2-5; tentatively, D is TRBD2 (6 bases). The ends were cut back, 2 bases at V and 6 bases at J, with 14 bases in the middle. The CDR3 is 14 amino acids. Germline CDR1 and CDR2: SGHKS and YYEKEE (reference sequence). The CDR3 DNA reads TGTGCCAGCAGCTTTGGGACTGGCCACCAGACCCAGTACTTC. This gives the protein CASSFGTGHQTQYF.

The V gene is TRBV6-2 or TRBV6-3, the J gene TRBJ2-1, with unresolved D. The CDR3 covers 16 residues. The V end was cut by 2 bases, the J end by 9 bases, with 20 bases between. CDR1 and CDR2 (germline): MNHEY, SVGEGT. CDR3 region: CASSYPSGPWEREQFF. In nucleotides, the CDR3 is TGTGCCAGCAGTTACCCCTCAGGACCATGGGAACGTGAGCAGTTCTTC.

The CDR3 reads CASSNAGETQYF. The CDR3 DNA is TGTGCCAGCAGCAACGCAGGGGAGACCCAGTACTTC. V and J are TRBV7-8 and TRBJ2-7; maybe TRBD1 (5 bases). The DNA end lines up better with TRBJ2-5; the J call may be wrong. Germline loops: CDR1 SGHVS, CDR2 FQNEAQ. The CDR3 runs to 12 residues.

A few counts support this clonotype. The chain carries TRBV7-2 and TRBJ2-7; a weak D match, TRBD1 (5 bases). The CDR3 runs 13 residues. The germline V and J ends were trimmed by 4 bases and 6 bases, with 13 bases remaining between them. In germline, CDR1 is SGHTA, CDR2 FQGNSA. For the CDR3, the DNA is TGTGCCAGCAGCTCCGGTGGGGCTTCCGAGCAGTACTTC. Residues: CASSSGGASEQYF. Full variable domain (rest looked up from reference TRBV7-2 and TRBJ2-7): GAGVSQSPSNKVTEKGKDVELRCDPISGHTALYWYRQSLGQGLEFLIYFQGNSAPDKSGLPSDRFSAERTGGSVSTLTIQRTQQEDSAVYLCASSSGGASEQYFGPGTRLTVT.

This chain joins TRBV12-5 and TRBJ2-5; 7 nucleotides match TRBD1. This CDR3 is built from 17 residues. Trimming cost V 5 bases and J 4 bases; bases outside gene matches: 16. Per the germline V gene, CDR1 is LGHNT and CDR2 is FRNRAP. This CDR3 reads CASGPLGQRGSGETQYF. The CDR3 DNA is TGTGCTAGTGGTCCCCTGGGACAGAGAGGGTCGGGAGAGACCCAGTACTTC.

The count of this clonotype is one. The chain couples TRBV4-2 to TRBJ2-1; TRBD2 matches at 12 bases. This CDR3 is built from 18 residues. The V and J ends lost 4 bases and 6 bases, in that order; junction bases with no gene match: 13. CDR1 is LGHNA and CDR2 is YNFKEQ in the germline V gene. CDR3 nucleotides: TGTGCCAGCAGCCCTAACCCCCAGGGACTAGCGGGCACCAATGAGCAGTTCTTC. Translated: CASSPNPQGLAGTNEQFF.

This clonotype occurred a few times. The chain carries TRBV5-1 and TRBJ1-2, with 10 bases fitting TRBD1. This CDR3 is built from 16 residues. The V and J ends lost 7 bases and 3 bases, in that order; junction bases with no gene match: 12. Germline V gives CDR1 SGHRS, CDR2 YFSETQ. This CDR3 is CASGRRTGGVDYGYTF. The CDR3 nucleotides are TGCGCCAGCGGGCGAAGGACAGGGGGTGTTGACTATGGCTACACCTTC.

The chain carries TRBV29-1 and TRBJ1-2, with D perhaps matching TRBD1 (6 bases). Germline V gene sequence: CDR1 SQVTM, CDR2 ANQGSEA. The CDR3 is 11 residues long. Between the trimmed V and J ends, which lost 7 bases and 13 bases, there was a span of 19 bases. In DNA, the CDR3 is TGCAGCGCTTCCACCGGGGGCAGCCCCACCTTC. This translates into CSASTGGSPTF.

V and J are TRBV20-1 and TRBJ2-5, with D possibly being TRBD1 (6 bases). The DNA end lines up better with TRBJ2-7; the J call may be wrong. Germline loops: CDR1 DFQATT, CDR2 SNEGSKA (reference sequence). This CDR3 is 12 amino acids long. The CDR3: CSATDSRYEQYF. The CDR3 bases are TGCAGTGCTACGGACAGCAGATACGAGCAGTACTTC.

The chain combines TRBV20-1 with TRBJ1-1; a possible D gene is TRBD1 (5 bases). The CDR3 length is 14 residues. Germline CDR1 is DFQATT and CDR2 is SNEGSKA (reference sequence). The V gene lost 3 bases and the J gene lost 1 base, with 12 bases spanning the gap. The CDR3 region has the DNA TGCAGTGCTAGGTCCTCAGGGACGAACACTGAAGCTTTCTTT. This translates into CSARSSGTNTEAFF.

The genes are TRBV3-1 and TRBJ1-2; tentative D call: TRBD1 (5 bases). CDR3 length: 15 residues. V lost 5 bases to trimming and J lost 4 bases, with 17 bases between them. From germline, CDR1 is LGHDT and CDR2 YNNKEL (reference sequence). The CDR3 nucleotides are TGTGCCAGCAGCGGCGGGAGGGGCGACCTCTATGGCTACACCTTC. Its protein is CASSGGRGDLYGYTF.

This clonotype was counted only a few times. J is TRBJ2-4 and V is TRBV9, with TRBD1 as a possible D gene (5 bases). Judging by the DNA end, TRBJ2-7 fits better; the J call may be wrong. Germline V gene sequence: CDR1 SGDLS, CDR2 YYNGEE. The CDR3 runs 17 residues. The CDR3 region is CASSRAPTIGALYEQYF. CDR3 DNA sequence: TGTGCCAGCAGCCGGGCCCCGACAATAGGGGCCCTCTACGAGCAGTACTTC.

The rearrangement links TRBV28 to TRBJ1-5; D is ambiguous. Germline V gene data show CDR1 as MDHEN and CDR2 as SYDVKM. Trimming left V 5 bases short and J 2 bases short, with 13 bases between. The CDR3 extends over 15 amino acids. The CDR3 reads CASSALGLGNQPQHF. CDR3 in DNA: TGTGCCAGCAGTGCTCTGGGGTTGGGCAATCAGCCCCAGCATTTT.

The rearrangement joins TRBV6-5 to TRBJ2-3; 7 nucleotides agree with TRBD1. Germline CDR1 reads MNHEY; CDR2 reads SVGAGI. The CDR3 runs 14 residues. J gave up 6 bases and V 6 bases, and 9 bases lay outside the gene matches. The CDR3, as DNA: TGTGCCAGCAGCACAGGGGCGGCGGTGGATACGCAGTATTTT. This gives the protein CASSTGAAVDTQYF.

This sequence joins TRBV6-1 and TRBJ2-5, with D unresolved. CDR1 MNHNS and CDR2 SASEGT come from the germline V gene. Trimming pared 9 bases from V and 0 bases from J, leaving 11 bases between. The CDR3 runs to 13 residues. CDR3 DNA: TGTGCCAGTGCTTACAGAAACCAAGAGACCCAGTACTTC. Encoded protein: CASAYRNQETQYF.

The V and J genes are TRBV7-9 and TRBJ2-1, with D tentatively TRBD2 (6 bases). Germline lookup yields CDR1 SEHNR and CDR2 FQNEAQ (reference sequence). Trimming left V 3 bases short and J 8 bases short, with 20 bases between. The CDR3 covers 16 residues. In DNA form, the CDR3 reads TGTGCCAGCAGCTTTATGACCGGGAGTAGGTCCGATGAGCAGTTCTTC. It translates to CASSFMTGSRSDEQFF.

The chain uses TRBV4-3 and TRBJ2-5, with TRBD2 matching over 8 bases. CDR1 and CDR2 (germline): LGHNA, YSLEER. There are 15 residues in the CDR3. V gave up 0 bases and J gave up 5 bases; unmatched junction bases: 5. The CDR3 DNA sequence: TGCGCCAGCAGCCAAGAACTTGCGGGAGGCGAGACCCAGTACTTC. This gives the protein CASSQELAGGETQYF.

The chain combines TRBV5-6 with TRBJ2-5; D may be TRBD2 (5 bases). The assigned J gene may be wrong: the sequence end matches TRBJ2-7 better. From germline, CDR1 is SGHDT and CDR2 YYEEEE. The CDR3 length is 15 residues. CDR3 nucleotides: TGTGCCAGCAGCTTGGGACTACCGCTGGCCTACGAGCAGTACTTC. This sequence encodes CASSLGLPLAYEQYF.

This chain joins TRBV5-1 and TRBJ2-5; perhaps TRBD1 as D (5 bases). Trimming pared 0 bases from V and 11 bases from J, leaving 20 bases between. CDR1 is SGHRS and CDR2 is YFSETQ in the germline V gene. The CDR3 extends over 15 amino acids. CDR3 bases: TGCGCCAGCAGCTTGGAACAGGCAAATTACAATGAGCAGTACTTC. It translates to CASSLEQANYNEQYF.